This T cell receptor (beta chain) derives from a study of cytomegalovirus exposure and HLA in healthy donors. Study-level background: Genotyping showed around 80% of about 370 donors falling in the Caucasian-associated ancestry cluster. General observations from the study: No immune exposure information besides CMV serostatus was available.

A multiplex PCR was run with 60 Vbeta primers and 13 Jbeta primers. Sequencing was performed with immunoSEQ multiplex PCR; in TCRdb, only in-frame clones are kept and a portion is missing. The sample gives roughly 49,000 clones, roughly 80% of which show up once; 2.5% to 3% is in the top ten. The V segment lost 6 bases and the J segment 2 bases; nucleotides outside the gene matches: 2. The germline V gene has CDR1 SQVTM and CDR2 ANQGSEA. The CDR3 length is 14 residues. As for this clone: Its antigen remains unknown.

The sample taken for sequencing was PBMCs. The J gene is TRBJ2-5, the V gene TRBV29-1; TRBD2 aligns across 14 bases. The receptor was isolated from a woman aged 35 to 49 in good health and CMV-seropositive. CDR3 DNA sequence: TGCAGCGTCAGACTAGCGGGGGGGCAAGAGACCCAGTACTTC. Protein sequence: CSVRLAGGQETQYF.